This T cell receptor beta chain came from a study of blood T cells in healthy people across ages. A remark on this clonotype: Its antigen is as yet unknown.

Alongside a J-beta primer mix, a sample-barcoded 5' primer served in a second PCR lasting about 6 to 11 cycles. TCRdb fed the 5' RACE reads into MiXCR, producing one record per CDR3 protein. The sample contains 1.5 million to 2 million distinct CDR3 sequences, around half of which appear only once. Notes on the study in general: Strong correlation linked observed beta diversity and percent naive T cells.

V gave up 7 bases and J gave up 2 bases, with 7 bases separating them. This CDR3 region has 11 residues. Per the germline V gene, CDR1 is SQVTM and CDR2 is ANQGSEA. This chain uses TRBV29-1 with TRBJ2-3; D call uncertain. The sequenced sample was blood. The receptor was isolated from a woman between 40 and 55 years old in good health. CDR3 bases: TGCAGCGGTGGTAACACAGATACGCAGTATTTT. It codes for CSGGNTDTQYF.